Presented here are 10 T cell receptor beta chains from one specimen sequenced in a study of blood T cell repertoires in COVID-19. Profiling relied on immunoSEQ multiplex PCR, and the TCRdb table lists in-frame clones only, not all of them. The sample has tens of thousands of clones; around 86% are singletons. Specimen: peripheral blood. The source of these receptors is a human donor in a cohort sampled during active COVID-19.

The J gene is TRBJ1-4, the V gene TRBV14; perhaps TRBD1 as D (6 bases). From germline, CDR1 is SGHDN and CDR2 FVKESK. Trimming removed 4 bases at V and 8 bases at J, with 11 bases between. This CDR3 is 13 amino acids long. The CDR3 region has the DNA TGTGCCAGCAGCCGGACAGTGGGGGAAAAACTGTTTTTT. Amino acids: CASSRTVGEKLFF.

The chain carries TRBV5-6 and TRBJ2-3; no definite D call. The CDR3 is 15 residues long. CDR1 SGHDT and CDR2 YYEEEE come from the germline V gene. Trimming shortened V by 2 bases and J by 4 bases, and 14 bases separated the two germline ends. CDR3 nucleotides: TGTGCCAGCAGCTTCGTAGCCGTTGGCGCAGATACGCAGTATTTT. It yields the protein CASSFVAVGADTQYF.

The rearrangement links TRBV21-1 to TRBJ1-1; the table gives TRBD1 as D, unverified against the DNA. TRBV21-1 is noted as a pseudogene. There are 15 residues in the CDR3. The CDR3 sequence is CASSLPGQKNTEAFF. CDR3 nucleotides: TGTGCCAGCAGCTTACCGGGACAGAAGAACACTGAAGCTTTCTTT.

The V gene is TRBV11-2, the J gene TRBJ2-7, with 10 positions matching TRBD1. V was pared by 2 bases and J by 0 bases, with 7 bases of the junction left unmatched. CDR1 and CDR2 from the germline V gene are SGHAT and FQNNGV. The CDR3 has 17 residues. CDR3 region: CASSLLPGTGVSYEQYF. In DNA, the CDR3 is TGTGCCAGCAGCTTATTGCCGGGGACAGGGGTCTCCTACGAGCAGTACTTC. Full variable domain (missing parts from reference TRBV11-2 and TRBJ2-7): EAGVAQSPRYKIIEKRQSVAFWCNPISGHATLYWYQQILGQGPKLLIQFQNNGVVDDSQLPKDRFSAERLKGVDSTLKIQPAKLEDSAVYLCASSLLPGTGVSYEQYFGPGTRLTVT.

This clone was detected only once. V is TRBV5-1 and J is TRBJ1-2; 8 nucleotides line up with TRBD1. V was pared by 5 bases and J by 4 bases, with 7 bases of the junction left unmatched. Germline V gene lookup returns CDR1 SGHRS and CDR2 YFSETQ. The CDR3 is 14 residues long. The DNA for the CDR3 is TGCGCCAGCAGACCGCCAGGGGGCGGCTATGGCTACACCTTC. Protein sequence: CASRPPGGGYGYTF. The variable domain in full, completed from reference TRBV5-1 and TRBJ1-2, reads KAGVTQTPRYLIKTRGQQVTLSCSPISGHRSVSWYQQTPGQGLQFLFEYFSETQRNKGNFPGRFSGRQFSNSRSEMNVSTLELGDSALYLCASRPPGGGYGYTFGSGTRLTVV.

The chain has TRBV28 and TRBJ2-7; a weak D match, TRBD1 (5 bases). V was trimmed by 6 bases and J by 2 bases, leaving 5 bases between them. The CDR3 spans 11 residues. Germline-derived CDR1 and CDR2 are MDHEN and SYDVKM. The CDR3 sequence is CASSRAYEQYV. The CDR3 DNA is TGTGCCAGCAGCAGGGCCTACGAGCAGTACGTC.

This rearrangement joins TRBV7-8 to TRBJ2-1; maybe TRBD1 (7 bases). This CDR3 spans 15 amino acids. V dropped 5 bases and J dropped 3 bases, with 14 bases sitting between them. CDR1 is SGHVS, CDR2 FQNEAQ, per germline. The CDR3 loop is CASSPQGGRYNEQFF. The CDR3 region has the DNA TGTGCCAGCAGCCCCCAGGGGGGCCGCTACAATGAGCAGTTCTTC.

The chain couples TRBV6-6 to TRBJ1-1; 7 bases line up with TRBD1. Trimming cost V 6 bases and J 4 bases; bases outside gene matches: 11. Germline CDR1 reads MNHNY; CDR2 reads SVGAGI (reference sequence). The CDR3 is made up of 15 amino acids. CDR3 residues: CASREKQGWVTEAFF. CDR3 coding DNA: TGTGCCAGCAGGGAAAAACAGGGGTGGGTCACTGAAGCTTTCTTT.

This chain links TRBV5-4 with TRBJ2-3, with TRBD2 matching over 7 bases. The V gene's germline CDR1 is SGHNT and CDR2 YYREEE (reference sequence). The CDR3 consists of 15 residues. Losses at the gene ends were 4 bases for V and 4 bases for J; bases not matched to a gene: 9. The CDR3 spells CASSPGTTPPDTQYF. The CDR3 nucleotides read TGTGCCAGCAGCCCCGGGACTACCCCCCCAGATACGCAGTATTTT.

The chain employs TRBV9 and TRBJ2-4, with D maybe TRBD1 (8 bases). CDR3 length equals 16 residues. The germline V and J ends were trimmed by 3 bases and 5 bases, with 18 bases remaining between them. Germline loops: CDR1 SGDLS, CDR2 YYNGEE. This CDR3 is CASSGYRGGRENIQYF. The CDR3 nucleotides are TGTGCCAGCAGCGGATACAGGGGGGGAAGAGAAAACATTCAGTACTTC.